Sequencing of this TCR beta chain was carried out in a study of cytomegalovirus exposure and HLA in healthy donors. Study results and limitations: Most subjects' HLA-A and HLA-B alleles were reportedly predicted from TCR beta sequences.

PCR amplification relied on 60 Vbeta primers (plus 13 Jbeta primers). Assay: immunoSEQ multiplex PCR; the TCRdb copy retains only in-frame clones and omits some. The profile covers approximately 150,000 clones, with approximately 72% appearing a single time and around 2.4% taken by the ten largest. This clone was detected only a few times. Its antigen is currently unknown. Sequenced sample: PBMCs. This receptor was obtained from a female donor in good health and CMV-seronegative.

DNA of the CDR3: TGTGCCAGCAGCTTCAGGGGAAAGAACACTGAAGCTTTCTTT. Encoded protein: CASSFRGKNTEAFF. The rearrangement links TRBV11-2 to TRBJ1-1; D perhaps matches TRBD1 (6 bases). Per germline, CDR1 SGHAT and CDR2 FQNNGV. The CDR3 runs 14 residues. V lost 3 bases and J 1 base, leaving 9 bases between the germline ends. Combining the CDR3 with reference TRBV11-2 and TRBJ1-1 gives the whole variable domain EAGVAQSPRYKIIEKRQSVAFWCNPISGHATLYWYQQILGQGPKLLIQFQNNGVVDDSQLPKDRFSAERLKGVDSTLKIQPAKLEDSAVYLCASSFRGKNTEAFFGQGTRLTVV.